What follows are 14 T cell receptor beta chains derived from one specimen sequenced in a study of regulatory T cells in long-lasting Graves disease. According to the study, TCR beta libraries were built with iRepertoire HTBI primers and CDR3-region Arm-PCR. MiXCR, run by TCRdb on the multiplex PCR reads, gives a single entry per CDR3 protein. The sample shows a few hundred thousand distinct CDR3 sequences, approximately 16% of them seen only once. This sample's time point: newly diagnosed GD, antithyroid drugs for less than 3 months. The TCR library was made from RNA extracted from PBMCs. The input for sequencing was peripheral blood mononuclear cells (PBMCs), taken at new diagnosis, from a patient treated with antithyroid drugs. The source of these receptors is a female donor with Graves disease.

The J gene is TRBJ1-1, the V gene TRBV6-4; possible D gene TRBD1, 5 bases. The CDR3 sequence is 15 residues long. Germline values: CDR1 MRHNA, CDR2 SNTAGT. Between the trimmed V and J ends, which lost 6 bases and 4 bases, there was a span of 18 bases. The CDR3 reads CASRTDSSRGTEAFF. Written as DNA, the CDR3 is TGTGCCAGCAGGACAGACTCATCACGGGGCACTGAAGCTTTCTTT.

This clonotype was recorded at least ten times. A junction end diverges from the germline sequence, so it may reflect a read error. The chain carries TRBV7-3 and TRBJ1-2; weak D call: TRBD1 (6 bases). The CDR3 totals 14 residues. Germline V CDR1 and CDR2: SGHTA, FQGTGA. DNA for the CDR3: TGTGCCAGCAGCCCAGGCGGACAGCAGGGACCATCACACTTC. Translated, it gives CASSPGGQQGPSHF. The whole variable domain, remainder taken from reference TRBV7-3 and TRBJ1-2, is GAGVSQTPSNKVTEKGKYVELRCDPISGHTALYWYRQSLGQGPEFLIYFQGTGAADDSGLPNDRFFAVRPEGSVSTLKIQRTERGDSAVYLCASSPGGQQGPSHFGSGTRLTVV.

This clonotype was observed at least ten times. The V gene is TRBV19, the J gene TRBJ2-7; D is uncertain. Germline CDR1 is LNHDA and CDR2 is SQIVND (reference sequence). The CDR3 is 14 residues long. Trimming cost V 7 bases and J 5 bases, with 18 bases left between them. CDR3 in DNA: TGTGCCAGTAAGCCCCAGATATTGGCCAACGAGCAGTACTTC. Translated, it gives CASKPQILANEQYF.

This clonotype was recorded at least ten times. This chain uses TRBV19 with TRBJ1-1; 9 bases are shared with TRBD1. This CDR3 region has 15 residues. Trimming at V came to 3 bases and at J to 4 bases, leaving 6 bases not matched to a gene. CDR1 is LNHDA and CDR2 is SQIVND in the germline V gene (reference sequence). CDR3 bases: TGTGCCAGTAGTATCCGGGACAGGGTGTCCACTGAAGCTTTCTTT. Encoded protein: CASSIRDRVSTEAFF.

This clonotype was observed at least ten times. CDR3 in DNA: TGTGCCAGCAGTGAGAAGGCGGGAGGGCCGGGGAAAGATACGCAGTATTTT. Translating it yields CASSEKAGGPGKDTQYF. The chain uses TRBV25-1 and TRBJ2-3; 9 bases fit TRBD2. This CDR3 comprises 17 residues. Germline lookup yields CDR1 MGHDK and CDR2 SYGVNS. Germline trimming cut 3 bases from V and 5 bases from J; bases unmatched to any gene: 12.

This clonotype was detected ten times or more. The chain combines TRBV18 with TRBJ2-5; 7 bases map to TRBD2. The V gene's germline CDR1 is KGHSH and CDR2 LQKENI. V was clipped by 2 bases and J by 4 bases; unmatched bases: 4. The CDR3 loop spans 14 amino acids. CDR3 DNA: TGTGCCAGCTCACCAGGCGGGAGTAGAGAGACCCAGTACTTC. This translates into CASSPGGSRETQYF.

This clonotype was counted between two and nine times. Possible read error: a much larger clone is one base away. The gene calls are TRBV7-8 and TRBJ2-7; 10 bases fit TRBD2. CDR3 length: 16 residues. From germline, CDR1 is SGHVS and CDR2 FQNEAQ. The CDR3 DNA sequence: TGTGCCAGCAGCTTAGAGGCTAGCGGGAGTACCTACGGGCAGTACTTC. It encodes CASSLEASGSTYGQYF.

This clonotype was counted ten times or more. This sequence joins TRBV18 and TRBJ1-1; D gene ambiguous. Trimming removed 3 bases at V and 0 bases at J, with 11 bases between. The V gene's germline CDR1 is KGHSH and CDR2 LQKENI. CDR3 size: 15 residues. The CDR3 nucleotides read TGTGCCAGCTCACCGATGGGAGCCATGAACACTGAAGCTTTCTTT. Protein: CASSPMGAMNTEAFF. Together with reference TRBV18 and TRBJ1-1, the CDR3 gives the full variable domain: NAGVMQNPRHLVRRRGQEARLRCSPMKGHSHVYWYRQLPEEGLKFMVYLQKENIIDESGMPKERFSAEFPKEGPSILRIQQVVRGDSAAYFCASSPMGAMNTEAFFGQGTRLTVV.

In this sample, this clonotype turned up many times. This chain uses TRBV10-3 with TRBJ2-6, with D possibly TRBD1 on 6 matching bases. V was shortened by 4 bases and J by 1 base, with 11 bases between the two germline ends. The CDR3 is 16 residues long. Germline V CDR1 and CDR2: ENHRY, SYGVKD. The CDR3 reads CAISGTDLSGANVLTF. The CDR3 DNA reads as TGTGCCATCAGTGGGACAGACTTATCTGGGGCCAACGTCCTGACTTTC.

Many counts were recorded for this clonotype. V gene TRBV7-2 combines with J gene TRBJ2-2; D is uncertain. The V gene's germline CDR1 is SGHTA and CDR2 FQGNSA. The CDR3 runs to 13 residues. V was trimmed by 2 bases and J by 5 bases, leaving 6 bases between them. The CDR3 loop is CASSLSQTGELFF. In DNA form, the CDR3 reads TGTGCCAGCAGCTTATCGCAAACCGGGGAGCTGTTTTTT.

The table lists this clonotype with many counts. The chain recombines TRBV7-9 with TRBJ1-6; no firm D call. There are 14 residues in the CDR3. Trimming left V 2 bases short and J 0 bases short, with 2 bases between. CDR1 is SEHNR and CDR2 is FQNEAQ in the germline V gene (reference sequence). The CDR3 reads CASSLISYNSPLHF. CDR3 DNA: TGTGCCAGCAGCTTAATCTCCTATAATTCACCCCTCCACTTT.

This clonotype showed up many times. The V gene is TRBV2, the J gene TRBJ2-3, with D perhaps TRBD1 (6 bases). In germline, CDR1 is SNHLY, CDR2 FYNNEI. Trimming cost V 7 bases and J 2 bases, with 7 bases left between them. This CDR3 has 12 amino acids. The CDR3 region has the DNA TGTGCCAGCACAGGGGTCACAGATACGCAGTATTTT. Translated, it gives CASTGVTDTQYF. Full variable domain (rest looked up from reference TRBV2 and TRBJ2-3): EPEVTQTPSHQVTQMGQEVILRCVPISNHLYFYWYRQILGQKVEFLVSFYNNEISEKSEIFDDQFSVERPDGSNFTLKIRSTKLEDSAMYFCASTGVTDTQYFGPGTRLTVL.

This clonotype was counted at least ten times. CDR3 in amino acids: CASSRERGYTQYF. CDR3 DNA: TGTGCCAGCTCACGCGAGAGGGGGTACACGCAGTATTTT. The chain carries TRBV18 and TRBJ2-3; D is perhaps TRBD1 (6 bases). The CDR3 runs to 13 residues. Germline CDR1 is KGHSH and CDR2 is LQKENI. V was shortened by 4 bases and J by 9 bases, with 14 bases between the two germline ends. Supplemented by reference TRBV18 and TRBJ2-3, the full variable domain reads NAGVMQNPRHLVRRRGQEARLRCSPMKGHSHVYWYRQLPEEGLKFMVYLQKENIIDESGMPKERFSAEFPKEGPSILRIQQVVRGDSAAYFCASSRERGYTQYFGPGTRLTVL.

Ten or more counts support this clonotype. The chain employs TRBV15 and TRBJ2-3; TRBD1 matches 10 bases. CDR1 is LNHNV, CDR2 YYDKDF, per germline (reference sequence). V shed 7 bases and J 6 bases; nucleotides not matched to a gene: 4. The CDR3 is made up of 13 amino acids. In DNA form, the CDR3 reads TGTGCCACCAAGACAGGGGGCGTGGATACGCAGTATTTT. Its protein is CATKTGGVDTQYF.